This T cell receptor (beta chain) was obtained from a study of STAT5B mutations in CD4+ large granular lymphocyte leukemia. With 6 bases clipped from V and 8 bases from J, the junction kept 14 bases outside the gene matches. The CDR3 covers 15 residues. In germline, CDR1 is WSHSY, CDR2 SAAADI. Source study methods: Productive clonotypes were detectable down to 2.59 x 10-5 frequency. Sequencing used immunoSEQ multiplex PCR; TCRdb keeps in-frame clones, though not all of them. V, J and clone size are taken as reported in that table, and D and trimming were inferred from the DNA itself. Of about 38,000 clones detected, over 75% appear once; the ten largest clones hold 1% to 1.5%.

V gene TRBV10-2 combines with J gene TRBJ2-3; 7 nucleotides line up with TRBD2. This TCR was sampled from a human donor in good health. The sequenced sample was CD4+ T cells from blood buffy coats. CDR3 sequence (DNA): TGCGCCAGCAGAGGCGGACTAGGATCTGGGACTACGCAGTATTTT. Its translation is CASRGGLGSGTTQYF.